This TCR beta chain was profiled in a study of Ad26.COV2.S vaccination and SARS-CoV-2 variants. CDR3 size: 17 residues. Germline-derived CDR1 and CDR2 are SGHDT and YYEEEE. V was clipped by 5 bases and J by 4 bases; unmatched bases: 13. TCRdb keeps only in-frame clones here, not all; method: immunoSEQ multiplex PCR. The data hold 350,000 to 500,000 clones, with 90% observed a single time. Treatment indicated: over 15 received Ad26.COV2.S at low or high dose, single or two shots; a few received placebo; per-sample allocation not given. The samples were gathered on day 63 after the first injection of vaccine or placebo.

The receptor comes from a person aged 18-60 years who received the Ad26.COV2.S COVID-19 vaccine or a placebo. Source: peripheral blood, taken in a trial of Ad26.COV2.S vaccine versus placebo. This chain joins TRBV5-6 and TRBJ2-2; 8 bases line up with TRBD1. DNA of the CDR3: TGTGCCAGCAGTTATTGGGGCCAGGGGGCAAGCACCGGGGAGCTGTTTTTT. Translating gives CASSYWGQGASTGELFF.